These 23 T cell receptor beta chains share one sample of origin, sequenced in a study of cytomegalovirus exposure and HLA in healthy donors. 13 Jbeta primers and 60 Vbeta primers were used for the PCR. Profiled with immunoSEQ multiplex PCR; TCRdb holds only in-frame clones, not every one. The sample consists of around 130,000 clones, around 79% of them appearing once. The specimen was PBMCs. The receptors come from a woman in her 40s in good health and CMV-seropositive.

This sequence joins TRBV27 and TRBJ1-5, with a possible D match to TRBD1 (5 bases). V was trimmed by 6 bases and J by 5 bases, leaving 14 bases between them. The CDR3 consists of 14 residues. Germline V CDR1 and CDR2: MNHEY, SMNVEV (reference sequence). CDR3 bases: TGTGCCAGCAGCCAATTTGCGGGACATCAGCCCCAGCATTTT. It codes for CASSQFAGHQPQHF.

The V call is TRBV20-1, the J call TRBJ1-1; D gene unclear. V shed 6 bases and J shed 11 bases, with 10 bases lying between them. Looked up from germline, CDR1 is DFQATT and CDR2 is SNEGSKA (reference sequence). The CDR3 consists of 9 residues. The CDR3 coding sequence is TGCAGTGCCACCCACCAGGCTTTCTTT. Residues: CSATHQAFF.

Written as DNA, the CDR3 is TGTGCCAGCACCCCCCACGGGAGATCTGGAAACACCATATATTTT. The encoded protein is CASTPHGRSGNTIYF. The chain is built from TRBV6-5 and TRBJ1-3; D gene ambiguous. Germline assignment: CDR1 MNHEY and CDR2 SVGAGI. V was shortened by 7 bases and J by 1 base, with 14 bases between the two germline ends. The CDR3 is made up of 15 amino acids.

The chain employs TRBV28 and TRBJ1-2; 7 positions match TRBD1. The ends lost 5 bases at V and 4 bases at J; junction bases unmatched: 7. CDR1 is MDHEN, CDR2 SYDVKM, per germline. The CDR3 loop spans 14 amino acids. The CDR3 DNA reads TGTGCCAGCAGTCCCGGGACAGCCGGCTATGGCTACACCTTC. It encodes CASSPGTAGYGYTF.

The chain combines TRBV4-2 with TRBJ1-2; D unclear. V lost 0 bases and J lost 7, with 18 bases in between. CDR1 is LGHNA and CDR2 is YNFKEQ in the germline V gene. This CDR3 comprises 16 residues. CDR3 sequence (DNA): TGTGCCAGCAGCCAAGATCGGTTATCGGAGGGTGGTGGCTACACCTTC. Translated, it gives CASSQDRLSEGGGYTF.

The CDR3 reads CASSSEAKGHTNTEAFF. In DNA, the CDR3 is TGTGCCAGCAGCTCCGAAGCAAAGGGACACACGAACACTGAAGCTTTCTTT. V and J are TRBV7-2 and TRBJ1-1; a possible D gene is TRBD1 (6 bases). The CDR3 totals 17 residues. CDR1 SGHTA and CDR2 FQGNSA come from the germline V gene. V was clipped by 4 bases and J by 1 base, with 19 bases between them.

This clone was detected only a few times. V usage is TRBV28 and J usage is TRBJ2-7, with TRBD2 matching 7 bases. CDR3 length: 15 residues. V dropped 2 bases and J dropped 1; count of bases not matched to a gene: 5. The germline CDR1 and CDR2 sequences are MDHEN and SYDVKM. The CDR3 DNA reads TGTGCCAGCAGTTTAGAAGCTAGCGGATCCTACGAGCAGTACTTC. Translated: CASSLEASGSYEQYF.

The V and J genes are TRBV19 and TRBJ1-2; no firm D call. V lost 3 bases and J lost 5, with 7 bases in between. Germline V gene data show CDR1 as LNHDA and CDR2 as SQIVND (reference sequence). This CDR3 is 12 amino acids long. DNA for the CDR3: TGTGCCAGTAGTATCTCTGTTTATGGCTACACCTTC. This encodes CASSISVYGYTF.

The chain links TRBV6-5 to TRBJ1-1; the D is unclear. V dropped 6 bases and J dropped 1 base, with 6 bases sitting between them. This CDR3 is 12 amino acids long. CDR1 is MNHEY and CDR2 is SVGAGI in the germline V gene. CDR3 bases: TGTGCCAGCAGCCTTAAGAACACTGAAGCTTTCTTT. Amino acid sequence: CASSLKNTEAFF.

This clone was seen a handful of times. This rearrangement joins TRBV5-1 to TRBJ2-3; no definite D call. Germline values: CDR1 SGHRS, CDR2 YFSETQ. CDR3 size: 15 residues. Trimming took 4 bases from V and 0 from J, leaving 12 bases between them. The DNA for the CDR3 is TGCGCCAGCAGCCTGGTCTTTTCTAGCACAGATACGCAGTATTTT. Translated: CASSLVFSSTDTQYF.

The CDR3: CAWRRTASYEQYF. DNA of the CDR3: TGTGCCTGGAGACGTACAGCCTCCTACGAGCAGTACTTC. This chain connects TRBV30 to TRBJ2-7; D gene ambiguous. Trimming removed 3 bases at V and 0 bases at J, with 9 bases between. Germline CDR1 and CDR2: GTSNPN and SVGIG (reference sequence). The CDR3 length is 13 residues.

V gene TRBV6-6 combines with J gene TRBJ1-1, with TRBD1 matching 8 bases. The CDR3 extends over 14 amino acids. The germline CDR1 and CDR2 sequences are MNHNY and SVGAGI (reference sequence). V lost 5 bases and J lost 5; bases outside the gene matches: 7. The DNA of the CDR3 is TGTGCCAGCAGTCTGGACAGGGTTGGTACTGAAGCTTTCTTT. This translates into CASSLDRVGTEAFF.

The V gene is TRBV9, the J gene TRBJ2-1; 14 nucleotides line up with TRBD2. The V gene end was trimmed by 4 bases and the J gene end by 5 bases; junction bases not matched to a gene: 5. There are 16 residues in the CDR3. Germline assignment: CDR1 SGDLS and CDR2 YYNGEE. This CDR3 reads CASSLGTSGGHNEQFF. Here the CDR3 DNA reads TGTGCCAGCAGCTTAGGGACTAGCGGGGGCCACAATGAGCAGTTCTTC.

DNA for the CDR3: TGTGCCAGCAGACAGGGTTATCAGGGCACTGAAGCTTTCTTT. Translation: CASRQGYQGTEAFF. This sequence joins TRBV6-1 and TRBJ1-1, with D possibly TRBD1 on 6 matching bases. The ends were cut back, 6 bases at V and 4 bases at J, with 15 bases in the middle. The CDR3 runs to 14 residues. CDR1 MNHNS and CDR2 SASEGT come from the germline V gene.

The chain links TRBV30 to TRBJ1-2; D is ambiguous. CDR1 GTSNPN and CDR2 SVGIG come from the germline V gene (reference sequence). This CDR3 comprises 15 residues. V was shortened by 0 bases and J by 6 bases, with 17 bases between the two germline ends. Here the CDR3 reads CAWSVRRTGVDGYTF. The CDR3 DNA reads TGTGCCTGGAGTGTCCGTCGAACTGGAGTGGATGGCTACACCTTC. The full variable domain, with the rest looked up from reference TRBV30 and TRBJ1-2, is SQTIHQWPATLVQPVGSPLSLECTVEGTSNPNLYWYRQAAGRGLQLLFYSVGIGQISSEVPQNLSASRPQDRQFILSSKKLLLSDSGFYLCAWSVRRTGVDGYTFGSGTRLTVV.

The gene calls are TRBV7-2 and TRBJ2-1, with 10 bases identical to TRBD2. CDR1 SGHTA and CDR2 FQGNSA come from the germline V gene. Germline trimming cut 5 bases from V and 2 bases from J; bases unmatched to any gene: 3. The CDR3 spans 15 residues. The DNA of the CDR3 is TGTGCCAGCAGCACCGGGACTAGCGCCTACAATGAGCAGTTCTTC. Translated, it gives CASSTGTSAYNEQFF.

This clone was observed a single time. The CDR3 coding sequence is TGTGCCAGCAGCACCCCGGGACTAGCGGGGGAGCGGCAGTATTTT. It yields the protein CASSTPGLAGERQYF. The rearrangement joins TRBV28 to TRBJ2-3; TRBD2 agrees at 14 bases. CDR3 length: 15 residues. Germline-derived CDR1 and CDR2 are MDHEN and SYDVKM. V shed 6 bases and J 11 bases; nucleotides not matched to a gene: 10.

The table lists this clone with a few counts. J is TRBJ2-7 and V is TRBV7-9, with D unresolved. V lost 5 bases and J lost 2, with 19 bases in between. The CDR3 is made up of 16 amino acids. CDR1 is SEHNR and CDR2 is FQNEAQ in the germline V gene (reference sequence). The CDR3 spells CASSPSSGSPPYEQYF. The CDR3 DNA reads as TGTGCCAGCAGCCCATCGTCTGGCTCCCCCCCCTACGAGCAGTACTTC.

The chain joins TRBV28 to TRBJ2-1; TRBD2 matches at 14 bases. The CDR3 loop spans 17 amino acids. Germline V lookup: CDR1 MDHEN, CDR2 SYDVKM. V dropped 6 bases and J dropped 9; count of bases not matched to a gene: 13. The CDR3, as DNA: TGTGCCAGCAGACATTACCGCGGACTAGCGGGGGGAGGTGAGCAGTTCTTC. This codes for CASRHYRGLAGGGEQFF.

The chain combines TRBV19 with TRBJ2-2; D is unresolved. The CDR3 length is 15 residues. V was pared by 3 bases and J by 4 bases, with 12 bases between. Germline V CDR1 and CDR2: LNHDA, SQIVND (reference sequence). The CDR3 coding sequence is TGTGCCAGTAGTATTCCTCAAACGAGCACCGGGGAGCTGTTTTTT. It specifies CASSIPQTSTGELFF.

The chain uses TRBV7-2 and TRBJ1-1; no firm D call. Trimming cost V 1 base and J 7 bases, with 10 bases left between them. This CDR3 contains 13 residues. Germline values: CDR1 SGHTA, CDR2 FQGNSA. This CDR3 reads CASSLVGGYEAFF. As DNA, the CDR3 is TGTGCCAGCAGCTTAGTCGGCGGATATGAAGCTTTCTTT.

This chain uses TRBV7-9 with TRBJ2-1; 7 nucleotides match TRBD2. J gave up 10 bases and V 1 base, and 4 bases lay outside the gene matches. The CDR3 runs to 13 residues. CDR1 and CDR2 from the germline V gene are SEHNR and FQNEAQ (reference sequence). The CDR3 reads CASSLVIGGEQFF. CDR3 coding DNA: TGTGCCAGCAGCTTAGTCATCGGGGGGGAGCAGTTCTTC.

This chain uses TRBV11-2 with TRBJ1-1; 10 nucleotides align to TRBD1. V shed 1 base and J 4 bases; nucleotides not matched to a gene: 0. The CDR3 is 14 amino acids. Germline-derived CDR1 and CDR2 are SGHAT and FQNNGV. Written as DNA, the CDR3 is TGTGCCAGCAGCTTAGGACAGGGGGCCACTGAAGCTTTCTTT. It specifies CASSLGQGATEAFF.